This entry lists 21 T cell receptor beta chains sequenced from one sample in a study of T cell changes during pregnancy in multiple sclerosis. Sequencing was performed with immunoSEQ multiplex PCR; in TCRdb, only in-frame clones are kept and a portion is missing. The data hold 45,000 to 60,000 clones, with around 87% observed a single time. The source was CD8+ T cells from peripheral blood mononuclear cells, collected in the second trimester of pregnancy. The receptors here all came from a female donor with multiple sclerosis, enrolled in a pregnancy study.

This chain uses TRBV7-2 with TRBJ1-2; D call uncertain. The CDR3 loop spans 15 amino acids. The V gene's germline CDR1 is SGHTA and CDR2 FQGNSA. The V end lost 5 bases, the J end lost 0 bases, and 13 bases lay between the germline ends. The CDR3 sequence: CASSIMDSANYGYTF. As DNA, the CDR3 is TGTGCCAGCAGCATTATGGACTCAGCTAACTATGGCTACACCTTC. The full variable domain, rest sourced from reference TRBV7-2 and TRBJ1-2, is GAGVSQSPSNKVTEKGKDVELRCDPISGHTALYWYRQSLGQGLEFLIYFQGNSAPDKSGLPSDRFSAERTGGSVSTLTIQRTQQEDSAVYLCASSIMDSANYGYTFGSGTRLTVV.

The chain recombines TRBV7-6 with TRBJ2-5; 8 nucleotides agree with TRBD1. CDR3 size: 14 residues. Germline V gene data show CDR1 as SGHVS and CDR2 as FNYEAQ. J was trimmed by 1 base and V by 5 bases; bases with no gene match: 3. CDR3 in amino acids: CASSRTGPQETQYF. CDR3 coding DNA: TGTGCCAGCAGCCGGACAGGGCCCCAAGAGACCCAGTACTTC. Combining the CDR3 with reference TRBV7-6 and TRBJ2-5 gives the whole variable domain GAGVSQSPRYKVTKRGQDVALRCDPISGHVSLYWYRQALGQGPEFLTYFNYEAQQDKSGLPNDRFSAERPEGSISTLTIQRTEQRDSAMYRCASSRTGPQETQYFGPGTRLLVL.

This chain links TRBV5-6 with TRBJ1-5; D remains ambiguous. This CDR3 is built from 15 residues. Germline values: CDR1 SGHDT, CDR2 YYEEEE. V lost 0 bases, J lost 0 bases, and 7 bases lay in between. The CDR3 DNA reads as TGTGCCAGCAGCTTGGGGGCCATTAGCAATCAGCCCCAGCATTTT. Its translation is CASSLGAISNQPQHF.

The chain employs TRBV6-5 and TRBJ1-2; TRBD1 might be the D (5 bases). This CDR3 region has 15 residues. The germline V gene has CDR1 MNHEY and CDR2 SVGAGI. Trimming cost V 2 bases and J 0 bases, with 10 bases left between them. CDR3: CASSYARASNYGYTF. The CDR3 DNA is TGTGCCAGCAGTTACGCCAGGGCCTCTAACTATGGCTACACCTTC.

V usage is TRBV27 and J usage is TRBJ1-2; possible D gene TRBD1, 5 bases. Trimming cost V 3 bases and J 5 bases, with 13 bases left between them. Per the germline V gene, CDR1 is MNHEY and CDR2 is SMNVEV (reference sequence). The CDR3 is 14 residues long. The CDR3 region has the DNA TGTGCCAGCAGTTTCGATTCAGGGAATTATGGCTACACCTTC. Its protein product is CASSFDSGNYGYTF.

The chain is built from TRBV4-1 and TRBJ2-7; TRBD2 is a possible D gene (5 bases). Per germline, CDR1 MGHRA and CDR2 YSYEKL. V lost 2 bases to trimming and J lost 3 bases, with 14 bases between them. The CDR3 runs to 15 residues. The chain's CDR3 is CASSQLPGSGYEQYF. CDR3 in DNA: TGCGCCAGCAGCCAACTCCCGGGATCTGGCTACGAGCAGTACTTC.

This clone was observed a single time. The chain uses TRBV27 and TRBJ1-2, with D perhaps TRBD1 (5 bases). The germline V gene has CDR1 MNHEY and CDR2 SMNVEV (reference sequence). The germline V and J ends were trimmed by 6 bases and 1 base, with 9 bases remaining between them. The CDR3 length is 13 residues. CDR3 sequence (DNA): TGTGCCAGCAGCTCTCAGGGTAACTATGGCTACACCTTC. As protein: CASSSQGNYGYTF.

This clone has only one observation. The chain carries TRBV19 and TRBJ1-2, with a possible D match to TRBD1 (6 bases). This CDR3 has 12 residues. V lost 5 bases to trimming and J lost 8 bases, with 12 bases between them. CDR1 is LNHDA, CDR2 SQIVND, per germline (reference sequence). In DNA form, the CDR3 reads TGTGCCAGTAGTTTCGGACAGCCGGGCTACACCTTC. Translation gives CASSFGQPGYTF. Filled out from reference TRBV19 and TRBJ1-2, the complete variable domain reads DGGITQSPKYLFRKEGQNVTLSCEQNLNHDAMYWYRQDPGQGLRLIYYSQIVNDFQKGDIAEGYSVSREKKESFPLTVTSAQKNPTAFYLCASSFGQPGYTFGSGTRLTVV.

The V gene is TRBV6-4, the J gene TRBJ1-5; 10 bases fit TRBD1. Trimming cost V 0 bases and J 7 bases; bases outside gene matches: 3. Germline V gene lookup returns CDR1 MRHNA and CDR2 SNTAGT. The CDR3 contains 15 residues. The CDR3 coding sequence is TGTGCCAGCAGTGACTCGGTGGACAGGGGGCAGCCCCAGCATTTT. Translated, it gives CASSDSVDRGQPQHF.

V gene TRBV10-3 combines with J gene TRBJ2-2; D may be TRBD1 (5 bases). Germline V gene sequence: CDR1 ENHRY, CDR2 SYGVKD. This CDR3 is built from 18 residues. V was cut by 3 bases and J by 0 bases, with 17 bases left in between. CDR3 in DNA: TGTGCCATCAGTGAAAACAGGCTAGACCCCGCGAACACCGGGGAGCTGTTTTTT. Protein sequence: CAISENRLDPANTGELFF.

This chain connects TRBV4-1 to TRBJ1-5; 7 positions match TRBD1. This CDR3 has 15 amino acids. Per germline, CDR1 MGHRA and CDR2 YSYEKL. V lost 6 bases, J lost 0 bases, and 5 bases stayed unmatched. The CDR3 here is CASRGTDYSNQPQHF. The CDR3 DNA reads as TGCGCCAGCAGAGGGACAGATTATAGCAATCAGCCCCAGCATTTT.

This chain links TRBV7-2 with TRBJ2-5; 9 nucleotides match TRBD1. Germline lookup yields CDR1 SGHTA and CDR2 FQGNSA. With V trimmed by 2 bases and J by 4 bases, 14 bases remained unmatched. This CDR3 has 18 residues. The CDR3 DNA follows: TGTGCCAGCAGCTTACACCTCCTGGGACAGGGTTTTTTAGAGACCCAGTACTTC. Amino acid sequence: CASSLHLLGQGFLETQYF.

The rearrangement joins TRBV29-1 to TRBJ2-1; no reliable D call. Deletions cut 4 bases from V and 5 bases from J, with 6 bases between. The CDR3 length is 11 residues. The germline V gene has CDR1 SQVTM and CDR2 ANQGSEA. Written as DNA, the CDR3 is TGCAGCGTTGCCCGAGACAATGAGCAGTTCTTC. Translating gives CSVARDNEQFF.

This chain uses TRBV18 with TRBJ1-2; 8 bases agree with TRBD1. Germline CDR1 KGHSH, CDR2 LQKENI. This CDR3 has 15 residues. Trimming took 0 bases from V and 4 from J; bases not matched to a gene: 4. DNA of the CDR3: TGTGCCAGCTCACCACCGGGACAGGCCTTCTATGGCTACACCTTC. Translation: CASSPPGQAFYGYTF.

The CDR3 bases are TGTGCCAGCAGTTTGAGACACCAGTTAAATGAGCAGTTCTTC. This gives the protein CASSLRHQLNEQFF. V gene TRBV27 combines with J gene TRBJ2-1; D remains ambiguous. The germline V gene encodes CDR1 MNHEY and CDR2 SMNVEV (reference sequence). With 3 bases removed from V and 7 bases from J, the gap between germline ends came to 13 bases. This CDR3 is 14 amino acids long.

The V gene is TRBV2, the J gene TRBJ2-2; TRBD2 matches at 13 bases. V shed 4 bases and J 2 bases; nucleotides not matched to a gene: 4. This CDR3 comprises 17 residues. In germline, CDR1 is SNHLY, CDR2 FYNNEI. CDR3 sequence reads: CASSAGLAGTNTGELFF. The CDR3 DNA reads TGTGCCAGCAGTGCGGGACTAGCGGGGACAAACACCGGGGAGCTGTTTTTT. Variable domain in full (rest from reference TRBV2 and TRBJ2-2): EPEVTQTPSHQVTQMGQEVILRCVPISNHLYFYWYRQILGQKVEFLVSFYNNEISEKSEIFDDQFSVERPDGSNFTLKIRSTKLEDSAMYFCASSAGLAGTNTGELFFGEGSRLTVL.

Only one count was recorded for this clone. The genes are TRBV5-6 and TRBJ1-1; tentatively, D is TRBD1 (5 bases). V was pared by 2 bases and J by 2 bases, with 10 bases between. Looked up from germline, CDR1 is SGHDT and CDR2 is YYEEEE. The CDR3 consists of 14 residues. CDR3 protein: CASSFPTANTEAFF. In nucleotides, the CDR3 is TGTGCCAGCAGCTTCCCGACAGCTAACACTGAAGCTTTCTTT.

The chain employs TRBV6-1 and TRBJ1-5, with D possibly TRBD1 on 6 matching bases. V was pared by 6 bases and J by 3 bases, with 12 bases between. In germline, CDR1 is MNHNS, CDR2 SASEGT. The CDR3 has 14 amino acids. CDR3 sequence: CASSPRGYNQPQHF. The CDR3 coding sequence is TGTGCCAGCAGCCCCAGGGGTTACAATCAGCCCCAGCATTTT.

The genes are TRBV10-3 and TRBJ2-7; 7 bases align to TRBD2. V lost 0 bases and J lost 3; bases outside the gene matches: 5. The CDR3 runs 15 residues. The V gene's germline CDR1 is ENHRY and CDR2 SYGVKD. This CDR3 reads CAISESIGLGYEQYF. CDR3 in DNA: TGTGCCATCAGTGAGTCGATAGGACTAGGCTACGAGCAGTACTTC.

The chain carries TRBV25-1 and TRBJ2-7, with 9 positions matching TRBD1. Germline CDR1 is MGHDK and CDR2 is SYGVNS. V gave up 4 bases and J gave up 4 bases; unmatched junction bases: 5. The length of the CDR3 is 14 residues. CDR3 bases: TGTGCCAGCAGTGGCCGGGACAGGGCTTACGAGCAGTACTTC. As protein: CASSGRDRAYEQYF.

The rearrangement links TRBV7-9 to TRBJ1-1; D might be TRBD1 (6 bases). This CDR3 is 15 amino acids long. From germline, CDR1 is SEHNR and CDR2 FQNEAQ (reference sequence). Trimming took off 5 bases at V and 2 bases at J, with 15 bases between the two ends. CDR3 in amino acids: CASSRPDRENTEAFF. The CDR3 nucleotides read TGTGCCAGCAGCCGGCCGGACAGAGAAAACACTGAAGCTTTCTTT.